Listed below are T cell receptor beta chains from one sample, sequenced in a study of OX40 agonist ivuxolimab in advanced cancers. This table comes from immunoSEQ multiplex PCR, and its TCRdb copy is limited to in-frame clones, with some not included. The data show roughly 93,000 clones, about 80% seen once. The sample was CD4+ or CD8+ T cells sorted from blood, taken in a trial of the OX40 agonist ivuxolimab. The receptor source for this set is an adult with an advanced solid tumor such as melanoma, head and neck, liver or kidney cancer. The CDR3 runs from the conserved cysteine through the conserved F or W. Each record gives: J gene, V gene, clone size, D gene, CDR3 DNA, CDR3 protein. A D gene is named only where the DNA matches it firmly. Not every row has a clone size; where given, it reads once, few, many or a size class.

j_gene: TRBJ2-7; v_gene: TRBV6-1; abundance: -; d_gene: -; CDR3nt: TGTGCCAGCAGTGAATGGTCTATGGGAGAGCAGTACTTC; CDR3aa: CASSEWSMGEQYF
j_gene: TRBJ1-6; v_gene: TRBV18; abundance: -; d_gene: -; CDR3nt: TGTGCCAGCTCACCAACCAGGGGTGAAAATTCACCCCTCCACTTT; CDR3aa: CASSPTRGENSPLHF
j_gene: TRBJ2-7; v_gene: TRBV7-2; abundance: -; d_gene: -; CDR3nt: TGTGCCAGCAGCTTCGTTCAGTCCTACGAGCAGTACTTC; CDR3aa: CASSFVQSYEQYF
j_gene: TRBJ1-2; v_gene: TRBV19; abundance: -; d_gene: -; CDR3nt: TGTGCCAGTGCCAAGTGGGGTTATGGCTACACCTTC; CDR3aa: CASAKWGYGYTF
j_gene: TRBJ1-5; v_gene: TRBV19; abundance: -; d_gene: TRBD1; CDR3nt: TGTGCCAGTAGTGGGGGGACAGCCGATCAGCCCCAGCATTTT; CDR3aa: CASSGGTADQPQHF
j_gene: TRBJ1-4; v_gene: TRBV19; abundance: -; d_gene: -; CDR3nt: TGTGCCAGCACCCAGTACACCGGGGAAAAACTGTTTTTT; CDR3aa: CASTQYTGEKLFF
j_gene: TRBJ2-7; v_gene: TRBV18; abundance: -; d_gene: -; CDR3nt: TGTGCCAGCTCACCCGACGGGCAGAAGTACTTC; CDR3aa: CASSPDGQKYF
j_gene: TRBJ2-7; v_gene: TRBV27; abundance: -; d_gene: TRBD2; CDR3nt: TGTGCCAGCGGGTCTAGCGGAGACTACGAGCAGTACTTC; CDR3aa: CASGSSGDYEQYF
j_gene: TRBJ2-6; v_gene: TRBV7-2; abundance: -; d_gene: -; CDR3nt: TGTGCCAGCCGGGGATCCGGGGCCAACGTCCTGACTTTC; CDR3aa: CASRGSGANVLTF
j_gene: TRBJ2-7; v_gene: TRBV4-1; abundance: once; d_gene: TRBD2; CDR3nt: TGCGCCAGCAGCCAAGAACGGGGGGGCTCCTACGAGCAGTACTTC; CDR3aa: CASSQERGGSYEQYF
j_gene: TRBJ2-2; v_gene: TRBV10-3; abundance: -; d_gene: TRBD1; CDR3nt: TGTGCCATCAGTGAGACCGGAGGACAGGGGAAAACCGGGGAGCTGTTTTTT; CDR3aa: CAISETGGQGKTGELFF
j_gene: TRBJ2-7; v_gene: TRBV5-8; abundance: few; d_gene: TRBD1; CDR3nt: TGTGCCAGCAGAAAAGGACAGGGAAAAGGGACCTACGAGCAGTACTTC; CDR3aa: CASRKGQGKGTYEQYF
j_gene: TRBJ2-3; v_gene: TRBV4-1; abundance: once; d_gene: -; CDR3nt: TGCGCCAGCAGCCAAATGACCGTACGCATCACAGATACGCAGTATTTT; CDR3aa: CASSQMTVRITDTQYF
j_gene: TRBJ2-7; v_gene: TRBV4-2; abundance: -; d_gene: -; CDR3nt: TGTGCCAGCAGCCAAAGAGGGAGGGGGGCCGAGCAGTACTTC; CDR3aa: CASSQRGRGAEQYF
j_gene: TRBJ2-5; v_gene: TRBV18; abundance: -; d_gene: -; CDR3nt: TGTGCCAGCTCACCGTCAGGGGGGGAGACCCAGTACTTC; CDR3aa: CASSPSGGETQYF
j_gene: TRBJ2-7; v_gene: TRBV7-2; abundance: -; d_gene: -; CDR3nt: TGTGCCAGCAGCTTAGAGGGGGGTGGGCGGTACTTC; CDR3aa: CASSLEGGGRYF
j_gene: TRBJ2-7; v_gene: TRBV5-4; abundance: -; d_gene: TRBD1; CDR3nt: TGTGCCAGCAGGCATTGGGACAGGGGCTACGAGCAGTACTTC; CDR3aa: CASRHWDRGYEQYF
j_gene: TRBJ1-5; v_gene: TRBV18; abundance: few; d_gene: -; CDR3nt: TGTGCCAGCTCACGCCAGGGACGCTACCAAACCCGCAATCAGCCCCAGCATTTT; CDR3aa: CASSRQGRYQTRNQPQHF
j_gene: TRBJ1-3; v_gene: TRBV19; abundance: -; d_gene: -; CDR3nt: TGTGCCAGTAATCTCTGGGGCAGTGGAAACACCATATATTTT; CDR3aa: CASNLWGSGNTIYF
j_gene: TRBJ2-7; v_gene: TRBV15; abundance: -; d_gene: -; CDR3nt: TGTGCCACCCCCTACCCCCTTGCCTACGAGCAGTACTTC; CDR3aa: CATPYPLAYEQYF
j_gene: TRBJ1-1; v_gene: TRBV7-9; abundance: -; d_gene: TRBD1; CDR3nt: TGTGCCAGCAGCCCTGGGACAGGCACTGAAGCTTTCTTT; CDR3aa: CASSPGTGTEAFF
j_gene: TRBJ2-3; v_gene: TRBV5-1; abundance: -; d_gene: TRBD2; CDR3nt: TGCGCCAGCAGCATACTAGCGGGGGCCACAGATACGCAGTATTTT; CDR3aa: CASSILAGATDTQYF
j_gene: TRBJ2-2; v_gene: TRBV11-1; abundance: -; d_gene: -; CDR3nt: TGTGCCAGCAGCTTAGCAGCGGACACCGGGGAGCTGTTTTTT; CDR3aa: CASSLAADTGELFF
j_gene: TRBJ2-7; v_gene: TRBV18; abundance: few; d_gene: -; CDR3nt: TGTGCCAGCTCACTACGTCAGGCCCCCTCCTACGAGCAGTACTTC; CDR3aa: CASSLRQAPSYEQYF
j_gene: TRBJ2-5; v_gene: TRBV5-6; abundance: -; d_gene: TRBD1; CDR3nt: TGTGCCAGCAGCTTCCGGGACAGGGTCACGGAAGAGACCCAGTACTTC; CDR3aa: CASSFRDRVTEETQYF
j_gene: TRBJ2-6; v_gene: TRBV7-2; abundance: -; d_gene: TRBD2; CDR3nt: TGTGCCAGCAGCTTAGGACTAGCGGGAGGGTCCGGGGCCAACGTCCTGACTTTC; CDR3aa: CASSLGLAGGSGANVLTF
j_gene: TRBJ1-1; v_gene: TRBV6-1; abundance: -; d_gene: -; CDR3nt: TGTGCCAGCAGTGACGAGGGGTTGGCTTTCTTT; CDR3aa: CASSDEGLAFF
j_gene: TRBJ2-7; v_gene: TRBV28; abundance: -; d_gene: -; CDR3nt: TGTGCCAGCAGTTTGAGAGGAATCAAGTCCTACGAGCAGTACTTC; CDR3aa: CASSLRGIKSYEQYF
j_gene: TRBJ2-6; v_gene: TRBV19; abundance: -; d_gene: TRBD1; CDR3nt: TGTGCCAGTAGTGGGCAGGGGGCTGGGGCCAACGTCCTGACTTTC; CDR3aa: CASSGQGAGANVLTF
j_gene: TRBJ1-2; v_gene: TRBV6-6; abundance: -; d_gene: TRBD1; CDR3nt: TGTGCCAGCAGTTACTGGACAGGTGATGGCTACACCTTC; CDR3aa: CASSYWTGDGYTF
j_gene: TRBJ2-7; v_gene: TRBV11-2; abundance: -; d_gene: -; CDR3nt: TGTGCCAGCAGCCTCACTCGTTTGTCCCTCTCCTACGAGCAGTACTTC; CDR3aa: CASSLTRLSLSYEQYF
j_gene: TRBJ1-2; v_gene: TRBV6-5; abundance: once; d_gene: -; CDR3nt: TGTGCCAGCAGTTCATGGGGGGGAGAAGGCTACACCTTC; CDR3aa: CASSSWGGEGYTF
j_gene: TRBJ2-1; v_gene: TRBV5-1; abundance: -; d_gene: TRBD1; CDR3nt: TGCGCCAGCACTCCAACAGGGGGCTCCTACAATGAGCAGTTCTTC; CDR3aa: CASTPTGGSYNEQFF